This T cell receptor beta chain emerged from a study of blood T cell repertoires in COVID-19. This clone occurred a few times. The table came from immunoSEQ multiplex PCR; TCRdb's copy has only in-frame clones and leaves some out. The table includes about 300,000 clones, 70% to 90% detected once. Sequencing used peripheral blood. The sequence came from a woman aged 45-65 years with COVID-19, enrolled during active disease.

CDR3 sequence reads: CASSIAVPGLSSGANVLTF. CDR3 coding DNA: TGTGCCAGTAGTATAGCCGTACCGGGACTCAGCTCTGGGGCCAACGTCCTGACTTTC. The rearrangement joins TRBV19 to TRBJ2-6, with D possibly TRBD2 on 6 matching bases. Trimming left V 1 base short and J 0 bases short, with 16 bases between. Germline V lookup: CDR1 LNHDA, CDR2 SQIVND (reference sequence). The CDR3 has 19 residues.